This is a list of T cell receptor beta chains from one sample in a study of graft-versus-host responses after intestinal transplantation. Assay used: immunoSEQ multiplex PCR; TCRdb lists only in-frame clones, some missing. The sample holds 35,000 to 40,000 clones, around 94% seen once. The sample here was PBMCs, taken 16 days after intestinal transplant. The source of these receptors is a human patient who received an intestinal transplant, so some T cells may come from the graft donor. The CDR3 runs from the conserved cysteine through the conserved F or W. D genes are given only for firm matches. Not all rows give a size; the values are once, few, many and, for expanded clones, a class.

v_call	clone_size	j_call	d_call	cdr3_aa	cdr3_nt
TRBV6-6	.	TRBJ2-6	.	CASSITSTVLTF	TGTGCCAGCAGTATTACATCCACCGTCCTGACTTTC
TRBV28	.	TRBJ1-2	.	CASSLPDSLFYGYTF	TGTGCCAGCAGTTTACCGGACAGCCTTTTCTATGGCTACACCTTC
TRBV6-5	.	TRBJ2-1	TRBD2	CASSLLRGGRSNEQFF	TGTGCCAGCAGTTTGCTCCGGGGCGGGAGATCCAATGAGCAGTTCTTC
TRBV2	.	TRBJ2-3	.	CASSGLAGFTDTQYF	TGTGCCAGCAGTGGGCTTGCCGGATTCACAGATACGCAGTATTTT
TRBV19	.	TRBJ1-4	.	CASSIDFTSSGLLSRLFF	TGTGCCAGTAGTATAGATTTCACTTCAAGCGGACTCCTTTCTAGACTGTTTTTT
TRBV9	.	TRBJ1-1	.	CASSQIVTGLAEAFF	TGTGCCAGCAGCCAAATAGTCACAGGGCTCGCTGAAGCTTTCTTT
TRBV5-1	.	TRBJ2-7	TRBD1	CASSAPGQFYEQYF	TGCGCCAGCAGCGCGCCGGGACAGTTCTACGAGCAGTACTTC
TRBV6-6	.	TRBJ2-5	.	CASSSIVETQYF	TGTGCCAGCAGTTCCATAGTAGAGACCCAGTACTTC
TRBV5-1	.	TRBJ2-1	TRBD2	CASSFYETSGAYNEQFF	TGCGCCAGCAGCTTCTACGAGACTAGCGGAGCCTACAATGAGCAGTTCTTC
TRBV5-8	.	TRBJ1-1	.	CASNHGSGKDEAFF	TGTGCCAGCAACCATGGATCAGGGAAAGATGAAGCTTTCTTT
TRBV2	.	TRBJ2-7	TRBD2	CASSELAGVVEQYF	TGTGCCAGCAGTGAGTTAGCGGGAGTAGTTGAGCAGTACTTC
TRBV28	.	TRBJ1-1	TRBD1	CATIQGGNTEAFF	TGTGCCACCATTCAGGGGGGGAACACTGAAGCTTTCTTT
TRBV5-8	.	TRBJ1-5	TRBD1	CASSLGPGQGAREPQHF	TGTGCCAGCAGCTTGGGACCGGGACAGGGGGCGCGGGAGCCCCAGCATTTT
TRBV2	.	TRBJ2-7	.	CASSQGYEQYF	TGTGCCAGCAGTCAGGGGTACGAGCAGTACTTC
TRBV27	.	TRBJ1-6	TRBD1	CASSSPRDRTNSPLHF	TGTGCCAGCAGTTCCCCTCGGGACAGGACAAATTCACCCCTCCACTTT
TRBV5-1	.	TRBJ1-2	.	CASSLEAFPNYGYTF	TGCGCCAGCAGCTTGGAGGCATTTCCTAACTATGGCTACACCTTC
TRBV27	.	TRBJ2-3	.	CASSLQGGGFTDTQYF	TGCGCCAGCAGTTTGCAAGGGGGAGGGTTTACAGATACGCAGTATTTT
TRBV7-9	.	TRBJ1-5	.	CASSSGVSNQPQHF	TGTGCCAGCAGCTCAGGGGTTAGCAATCAGCCCCAGCATTTT
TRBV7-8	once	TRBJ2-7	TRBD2	CASSQAGRSYEQYF	TGTGCCAGCAGTCAAGCGGGGCGCTCCTACGAGCAGTACTTC
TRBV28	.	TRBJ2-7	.	CASSLVLASEQYF	TGTGCCAGCAGTTTAGTTCTCGCCAGCGAGCAGTACTTC
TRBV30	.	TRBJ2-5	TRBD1	CAWRGDRVIRETQYF	TGTGCCTGGAGGGGGGACAGGGTAATTCGGGAGACCCAGTACTTC
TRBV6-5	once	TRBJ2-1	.	CASSYDRPSYNEQFF	TGTGCCAGCAGTTATGACCGACCTTCCTACAATGAGCAGTTCTTC
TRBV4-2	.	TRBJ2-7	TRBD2	CASSQDAGGYEQYF	TGTGCCAGCAGCCAAGATGCGGGAGGGTACGAGCAGTACTTC
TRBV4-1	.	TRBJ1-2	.	CASNQGLTVPYGYTF	TGCGCCAGCAACCAAGGGTTGACAGTTCCCTATGGCTACACCTTC
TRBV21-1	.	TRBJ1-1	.	CASSKRQGGMNTEAFF	TGTGCCAGCAGCAAAAGACAAGGCGGCATGAACACTGAAGCTTTCTTT
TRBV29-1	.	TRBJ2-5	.	CSVVGRGETQYF	TGCAGCGTTGTGGGTCGAGGAGAGACCCAGTACTTC
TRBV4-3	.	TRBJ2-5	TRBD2	CASGRAGETQYF	TGCGCCAGCGGGAGGGCCGGGGAGACCCAGTACTTC
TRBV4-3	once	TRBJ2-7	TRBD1	CASSQERGQGYEQYF	TGCGCCAGCAGCCAAGAAAGGGGACAGGGCTACGAGCAGTACTTC
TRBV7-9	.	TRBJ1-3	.	CASSLGVGAVSGNTIYF	TGTGCCAGCAGCTTAGGAGTTGGGGCAGTCTCTGGAAACACCATATATTTT